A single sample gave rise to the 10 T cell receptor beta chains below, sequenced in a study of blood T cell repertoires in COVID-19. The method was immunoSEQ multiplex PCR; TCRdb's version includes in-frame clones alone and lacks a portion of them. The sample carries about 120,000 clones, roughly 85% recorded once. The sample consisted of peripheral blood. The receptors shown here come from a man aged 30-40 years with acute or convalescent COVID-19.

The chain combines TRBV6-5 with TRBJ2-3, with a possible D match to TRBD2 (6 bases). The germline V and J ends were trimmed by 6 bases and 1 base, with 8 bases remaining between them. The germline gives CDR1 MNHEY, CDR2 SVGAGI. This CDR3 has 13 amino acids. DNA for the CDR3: TGTGCCAGCAGGCGGGACCGCACAGATACGCAGTATTTT. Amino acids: CASRRDRTDTQYF.

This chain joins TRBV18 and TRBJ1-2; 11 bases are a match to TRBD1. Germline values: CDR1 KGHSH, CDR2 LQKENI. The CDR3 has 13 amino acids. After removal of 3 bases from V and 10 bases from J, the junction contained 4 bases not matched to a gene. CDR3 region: CASSPGTGGDYTF. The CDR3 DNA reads TGTGCCAGCTCACCTGGGACAGGGGGTGACTACACCTTC.

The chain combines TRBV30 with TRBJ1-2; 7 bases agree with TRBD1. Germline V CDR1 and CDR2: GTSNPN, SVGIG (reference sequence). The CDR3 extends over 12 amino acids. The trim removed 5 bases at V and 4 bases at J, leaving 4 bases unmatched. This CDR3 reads CAWLTGPYGYTF. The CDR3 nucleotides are TGTGCCTGGCTGACAGGGCCCTATGGCTACACCTTC.

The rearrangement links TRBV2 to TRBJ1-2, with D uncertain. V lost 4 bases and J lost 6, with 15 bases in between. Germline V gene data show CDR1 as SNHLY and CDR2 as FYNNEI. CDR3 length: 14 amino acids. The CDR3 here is CASSGEGVLHGYTF. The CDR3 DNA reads TGTGCCAGCAGTGGGGAGGGAGTCTTACATGGCTACACCTTC.

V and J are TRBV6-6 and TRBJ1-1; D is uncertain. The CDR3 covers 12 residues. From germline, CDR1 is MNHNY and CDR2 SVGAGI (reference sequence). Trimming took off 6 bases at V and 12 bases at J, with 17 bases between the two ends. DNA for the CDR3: TGTGCCAGCAGGGGAGGGAGGGCCGACTCTTTCTTT. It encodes CASRGGRADSFF.

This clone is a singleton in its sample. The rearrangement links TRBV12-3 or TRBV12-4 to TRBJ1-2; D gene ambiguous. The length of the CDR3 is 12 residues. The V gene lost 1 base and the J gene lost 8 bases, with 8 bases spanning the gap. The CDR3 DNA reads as TGTGCCAGCAGTTTAGACGGTCGCGGCTACACCTTC. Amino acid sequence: CASSLDGRGYTF.

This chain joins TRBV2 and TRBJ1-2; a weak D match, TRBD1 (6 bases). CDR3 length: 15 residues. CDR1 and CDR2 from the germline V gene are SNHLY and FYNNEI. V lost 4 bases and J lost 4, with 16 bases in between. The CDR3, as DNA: TGTGCCAGCAGTGCCCAAACAGGGTACGGCTATGGCTACACCTTC. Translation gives CASSAQTGYGYGYTF.

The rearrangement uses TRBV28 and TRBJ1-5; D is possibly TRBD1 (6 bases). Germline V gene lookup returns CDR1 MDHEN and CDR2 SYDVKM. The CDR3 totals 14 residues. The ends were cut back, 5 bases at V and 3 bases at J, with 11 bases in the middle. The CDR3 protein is CASSLGTINQPQHF. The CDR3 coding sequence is TGTGCCAGCAGTCTCGGGACAATCAATCAGCCCCAGCATTTT. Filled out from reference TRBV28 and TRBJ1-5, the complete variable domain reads DVKVTQSSRYLVKRTGEKVFLECVQDMDHENMFWYRQDPGLGLRLIYFSYDVKMKEKGDIPEGYSVSREKKERFSLILESASTNQTSMYLCASSLGTINQPQHFGDGTRLSIL.

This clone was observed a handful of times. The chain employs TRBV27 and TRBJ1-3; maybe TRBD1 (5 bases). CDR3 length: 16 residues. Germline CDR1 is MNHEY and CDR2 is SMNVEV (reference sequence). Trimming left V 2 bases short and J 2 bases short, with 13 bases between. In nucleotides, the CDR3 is TGTGCCAGCAGTTTAAACCCCCCAGGGACTGGAAACACCATATATTTT. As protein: CASSLNPPGTGNTIYF.

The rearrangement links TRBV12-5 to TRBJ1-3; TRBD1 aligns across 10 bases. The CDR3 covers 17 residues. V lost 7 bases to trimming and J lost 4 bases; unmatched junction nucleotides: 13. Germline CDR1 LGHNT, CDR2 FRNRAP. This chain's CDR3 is CASDLPGQGFLGNTIYF. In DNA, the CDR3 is TGTGCTAGTGACCTACCGGGACAGGGGTTTCTCGGAAACACCATATATTTT.